This TCR beta chain originates from a study of cytotoxic CD8 clonotypes in ibrutinib-treated CLL. Study-level background: 11 relapsed/refractory, over 14 treatment-naive; roughly 18 IGHV unmutated.

General study results and limits: The clonality went up when patients responded to ibrutinib and dropped back toward baseline at progression. T-cell clonality at baseline went above that of age-matched healthy donors and rose and fell with circulating CD8+ T-cell counts. Sustained-remission and progressing patients were not sampled at matched times.

Germline V gives CDR1 SGHTA, CDR2 FQGTGA. V was trimmed by 5 bases and J by 1 base, leaving 10 bases between them. This CDR3 comprises 14 residues. Of note for this clone: Its antigen remains unidentified.

Data came from immunoSEQ multiplex PCR; TCRdb stores just in-frame clones and leaves some out. The sample lists over 120,000 clones, about 75% occurring once. The TCR originated in a human donor with chronic lymphocytic leukemia. The chain is built from TRBV7-3 and TRBJ2-3; D unclear. The source material was PBMCs, sampled after 24 months of ibrutinib treatment. The CDR3 sequence: CASSQMPGTDTQYF. Here the CDR3 DNA reads TGTGCCAGCAGCCAAATGCCTGGCACAGATACGCAGTATTTT. The full variable domain, completed using reference TRBV7-3 and TRBJ2-3, is GAGVSQTPSNKVTEKGKYVELRCDPISGHTALYWYRQSLGQGPEFLIYFQGTGAADDSGLPNDRFFAVRPEGSVSTLKIQRTERGDSAVYLCASSQMPGTDTQYFGPGTRLTVL.